The 4 T cell receptor beta chains below come from one sample, sequenced in a study of OX40 agonist ivuxolimab in advanced cancers. TCRdb keeps only in-frame clones here, not all; method: immunoSEQ multiplex PCR. The table records 95,000 to 100,000 clones, about 84% of them present only once. The sequences come from CD4+ or CD8+ T cells sorted from blood, collected in a trial of the OX40 agonist ivuxolimab. Receptors were obtained from an adult with an advanced solid tumor such as melanoma, head and neck, liver or kidney cancer.

The chain links TRBV4-2 to TRBJ1-3; D perhaps matches TRBD1 (5 bases). The V end was cut by 4 bases, the J end by 0 bases, with 13 bases between. Per germline, CDR1 LGHNA and CDR2 YNFKEQ. This CDR3 contains 16 residues. The chain's CDR3 is CASSPRDLSSGNTIYF. The CDR3 DNA follows: TGTGCCAGCAGCCCTCGGGACTTGAGCTCTGGAAACACCATATATTTT.

The chain couples TRBV10-2 to TRBJ2-2; weak D call: TRBD2 (6 bases). Germline V gene data show CDR1 as WSHSY and CDR2 as SAAADI. The CDR3 is 15 residues long. V lost 7 bases and J 6 bases, leaving 18 bases between the germline ends. The CDR3 sequence is CASTLLAGLAGELFF. DNA of the CDR3: TGCGCCAGCACCCTGCTGGCGGGATTGGCCGGGGAGCTGTTTTTT.

The chain is built from TRBV19 and TRBJ1-1, with D tentatively TRBD1 (5 bases). The V and J ends lost 7 bases and 4 bases respectively, with 13 bases between them. This CDR3 has 13 residues. From germline, CDR1 is LNHDA and CDR2 SQIVND (reference sequence). CDR3 DNA: TGTGCCAGTACCTTATCGGGGGGCACTGAAGCTTTCTTT. Translation: CASTLSGGTEAFF.

The V and J genes are TRBV7-9 and TRBJ2-3; D remains unclear. With 5 bases removed from V and 4 bases from J, the gap between germline ends came to 7 bases. Germline V CDR1 and CDR2: SEHNR, FQNEAQ (reference sequence). The CDR3 contains 12 residues. CDR3 protein: CASSGGPDTQYF. The CDR3 DNA follows: TGTGCCAGCAGCGGTGGGCCAGATACGCAGTATTTT.